This TCR beta chain derives from a study of T cell changes during pregnancy in multiple sclerosis. The data were produced by immunoSEQ multiplex PCR, yet TCRdb's version contains in-frame clones alone and is incomplete. The profile shows tens of thousands of clones, around 94% of them singletons. CDR3 length equals 14 residues. The germline V gene has CDR1 MNHEY and CDR2 SVGAGI. V gave up 3 bases and J gave up 14 bases; unmatched junction bases: 10. The sequencing used CD8+ T cells from peripheral blood mononuclear cells, collected in the third trimester of pregnancy. The chain joins TRBV6-5 to TRBJ2-4, with TRBD2 matching over 10 bases. This TCR came from a female donor with multiple sclerosis, enrolled in a pregnancy study. The CDR3 loop reads CASSYHERGGQEYF. The CDR3 coding sequence is TGTGCCAGCAGTTATCATGAGCGGGGGGGCCAAGAGTACTTC.